Detailed here is one TCR beta chain. CDR1 SGHRS and CDR2 YFSETQ come from the germline V gene. The germline V and J ends were trimmed by 2 bases and 4 bases, with 15 bases remaining between them. The CDR3 contains 15 residues. Assay used: immunoSEQ multiplex PCR; TCRdb lists only in-frame clones, some missing. The sample shows tens of thousands of clones, around 86% of them seen only once. This record belongs to a study of STAT5B mutations in CD4+ large granular lymphocyte leukemia. The origin of this receptor is a human donor in good health. This chain uses TRBV5-1 with TRBJ2-5; D is perhaps TRBD2 (6 bases). The sample consisted of CD4+ T cells from blood buffy coats. CDR3 nucleotide sequence: TGCGCCAGCAGCTTAGGCGGGATTGAGGGAGAGACCCAGTACTTC. This sequence encodes CASSLGGIEGETQYF.